This T cell receptor (beta chain) came from a study of T cell responses to AZD1222 COVID-19 vaccine. Study-level results: After two AZD1222 doses, spike-specific TCR breadth and depth rose versus day 0. At baseline, seropositivity was found in only a handful of AZD1222 recipients.

Only in-frame clones appear in the TCRdb table, and some are missing; sequencing was by immunoSEQ multiplex PCR. The data contain 90,000 to 95,000 clones, roughly 90% of them seen just once; the ten biggest clones take up about a fifth. Comment on this clone: What it binds is not known.

Here the sequenced sample was peripheral blood, taken on day 0 of AZD1222 vaccination. The receptor was isolated from an adult in good health.

The CDR3 loop reads CATSDSPGQASYEQYF. For the CDR3, the DNA is TGTGCCACCAGTGATTCTCCGGGACAAGCCTCCTACGAGCAGTACTTC. V is TRBV24-1 and J is TRBJ2-7, with D maybe TRBD1 (6 bases). Germline V lookup: CDR1 KGHDR, CDR2 SFDVKD. V shed 2 bases and J shed 0 bases, with 13 bases lying between them. The CDR3 loop spans 16 amino acids.